This T cell receptor beta chain was sequenced in a study of T cell responses to AZD1222 COVID-19 vaccine. Libraries were prepared by immunoSEQ multiplex PCR; TCRdb keeps only in-frame clonotypes and omits some of them. The data contain around 120,000 clones, approximately 88% of them seen just once; the ten biggest clones take up approximately 3.5%. V dropped 4 bases and J dropped 3 bases, with 7 bases sitting between them. Germline V lookup: CDR1 LNHDA, CDR2 SQIVND (reference sequence). The CDR3 is made up of 13 amino acids. This clone appeared a few times. The chain employs TRBV19 and TRBJ1-5; no firm D call. This specimen was peripheral blood, taken on day 0 of AZD1222 vaccination. This TCR was recovered from an adult in good health. CDR3 coding DNA: TGTGCCAGTAGTACCCGGCTCAATCAGCCCCAGCATTTT. Translated, it gives CASSTRLNQPQHF.